This is a list of T cell receptor beta chains from one sample in a study of OX40 agonist ivuxolimab in advanced cancers. Sequencing used immunoSEQ multiplex PCR; TCRdb keeps in-frame clones, though not all of them. The repertoire consists of around 76,000 clones, with roughly 82% occurring once and the leading ten covering about 1%. The input for sequencing was CD4+ or CD8+ T cells sorted from blood, taken in a trial of the OX40 agonist ivuxolimab. The receptor set was obtained from an adult with an advanced solid tumor such as melanoma, head and neck, liver or kidney cancer. Both conserved end residues are part of each CDR3. D genes are given only for firm matches. Clone size, where shown, is once, few, many, or a class for clones that have expanded.

TRBV5-1,.,once,TRBJ2-5,CASSFRAYREETQYF,TGCGCCAGCAGCTTTCGGGCCTATCGGGAGGAGACCCAGTACTTC
TRBV27,TRBD2,once,TRBJ2-3,CASSSRAGGITDTQYF,TGTGCCAGCAGTTCAAGAGCGGGGGGTATCACAGATACGCAGTATTTT
TRBV27,.,.,TRBJ1-2,CASSPRGDINYGYTF,TGTGCCAGCAGCCCCCGAGGGGATATTAACTATGGCTACACCTTC
TRBV5-6,TRBD1,.,TRBJ2-7,CASSYIGTGGSYEQYF,TGTGCCAGCAGCTACATAGGGACAGGTGGGTCCTACGAGCAGTACTTC
TRBV6-1,TRBD1,.,TRBJ2-2,CATTYQGAYGELFF,TGTGCCACTACTTACCAGGGGGCGTACGGGGAGCTGTTTTTT
TRBV5-1,TRBD1,.,TRBJ2-4,CASSQPGTGLNIQYF,TGCGCCAGCAGCCAACCTGGGACAGGACTAAACATTCAGTACTTC
TRBV7-2,.,few,TRBJ1-2,CASSLRGAGVGYGYTF,TGTGCCAGCAGCTTACGAGGGGCAGGGGTGGGGTATGGCTACACCTTC
TRBV5-4,.,.,TRBJ1-1,CASSLFRGGGNTEAFF,TGTGCCAGCAGCTTATTCAGGGGCGGAGGGAACACTGAAGCTTTCTTT
TRBV13,.,.,TRBJ1-2,CASSLERGYGYTF,TGTGCCAGCAGCTTAGAACGGGGCTATGGCTACACCTTC
TRBV2,.,.,TRBJ2-7,CASSDVVVFYEQYF,TGTGCCAGCAGTGACGTCGTCGTATTCTACGAGCAGTACTTC
TRBV6-1,.,.,TRBJ2-7,CASKVGGTLQYF,TGTGCCAGCAAAGTTGGGGGGACTCTACAGTACTTC
TRBV5-5,TRBD2,.,TRBJ2-7,CASSRDRGGYEQYF,TGTGCCAGCAGCCGCGACCGGGGGGGCTACGAGCAGTACTTC
TRBV5-6,.,.,TRBJ1-1,CASSRRWNTEAFF,TGTGCCAGCAGTCGGCGGTGGAACACTGAAGCTTTCTTT
TRBV6-5,.,.,TRBJ1-4,CASSSQTSGALFF,TGTGCCAGCAGTTCCCAAACATCCGGGGCACTGTTTTTT
TRBV7-2,.,.,TRBJ2-3,CASSLWTTSDTQYF,TGTGCCAGCAGCTTATGGACGACGAGCGATACGCAGTATTTT
TRBV7-2,TRBD1,.,TRBJ1-5,CASSFTGTGNQPQHF,TGTGCCAGCAGCTTTACCGGGACAGGCAATCAGCCCCAGCATTTT
TRBV2,.,.,TRBJ1-1,CASSELGLGTRGAFF,TGTGCCAGCAGTGAATTGGGGCTGGGGACGCGGGGAGCTTTCTTT
TRBV7-3,.,.,TRBJ2-1,CASSLKVDYNEQFF,TGTGCCAGCAGCTTAAAGGTTGATTACAATGAGCAGTTCTTC
TRBV6-1,.,.,TRBJ1-2,CASSDGDLRGYTF,TGTGCCAGCAGTGATGGGGATTTGCGGGGCTACACCTTC
TRBV5-6,.,.,TRBJ2-5,CASSLGGFRETQYF,TGTGCTAGCAGCTTGGGGGGATTTAGGGAGACCCAGTACTTC
TRBV14,.,.,TRBJ1-1,CASSQGLIGNTEAFF,TGTGCCAGCAGCCAAGGCCTAATTGGGAACACTGAAGCTTTCTTT
TRBV18,.,.,TRBJ2-2,CASSVNHVENTGELFF,TGTGCCAGCTCGGTTAACCACGTAGAGAACACCGGGGAGCTGTTTTTT
TRBV5-1,.,.,TRBJ2-7,CASSPLGQGSSYEQYF,TGCGCCAGCAGCCCCTTGGGGCAGGGGAGCTCCTACGAGCAGTACTTC
TRBV7-7,.,.,TRBJ2-1,CASSLDPGHYNEQFF,TGTGCTAGCAGCTTAGATCCAGGGCACTACAATGAGCAGTTCTTC
TRBV19,.,.,TRBJ1-4,CASSPSIGGLFF,TGTGCCAGTAGTCCCTCCATAGGGGGGCTGTTTTTT
TRBV11-1,.,.,TRBJ1-1,CASSIRGLTEAFF,TGTGCCAGCAGTATCCGCGGGTTGACTGAAGCTTTCTTT
TRBV11-2,.,few,TRBJ1-6,CASSSGWEGVNSPLHF,TGTGCCAGCAGCTCGGGGTGGGAAGGGGTAAATTCACCCCTCCACTTT
TRBV2,.,.,TRBJ2-3,CASKAALSTDTQYF,TGTGCCAGCAAGGCAGCACTGAGCACAGATACGCAGTATTTT
TRBV6-6,.,.,TRBJ1-6,CASSYFPRKPPLHF,TGTGCCAGCAGTTACTTTCCGAGGAAGCCACCCCTCCACTTT
TRBV10-3,TRBD1,once,TRBJ1-5,CAISGDRGWQPQHF,TGTGCCATCAGTGGGGACAGGGGATGGCAGCCCCAGCATTTT
TRBV7-2,.,.,TRBJ2-1,CASGAYNEQFF,TGTGCCAGTGGGGCCTACAATGAGCAGTTCTTC
TRBV2,.,.,TRBJ1-2,CASSDRVENTF,TGTGCCAGCAGTGACAGGGTGGAAAACACCTTC
TRBV18,.,.,TRBJ1-1,CASSPPGNRDTEAFF,TGTGCCAGCTCACCACCGGGGAACAGGGACACTGAAGCTTTCTTT